Here is one TCR beta chain with its context. 13 Jbeta primers and 60 Vbeta primers were used for the PCR. Generated by immunoSEQ multiplex PCR, the TCRdb table keeps only in-frame clones and is missing some. In the table there are some 100,000 clones, approximately 69% of which are singletons. Between the trimmed V and J ends, which lost 2 bases and 2 bases, there was a span of 9 bases. Germline loops: CDR1 MNHNS, CDR2 SASEGT. The CDR3 runs to 14 residues. The sample comes from a study of cytomegalovirus exposure and HLA in healthy donors. The clonotype originates from a woman aged 50 to 60 in good health and CMV-seropositive. This sequence joins TRBV6-1 and TRBJ1-2; D gene unclear. What was sequenced was PBMCs. As DNA, the CDR3 is TGTGCCAGCAGTGAACCCTCTAGAAACTATGGCTACACCTTC. The encoded protein is CASSEPSRNYGYTF.